Included here is one TCR beta chain sequence, with context. Its antigen remains unidentified. This may be a read error, as it is one base from a much larger clone. The final CDR3 position lacks the conserved phenylalanine or tryptophan, pointing to a likely read error. Libraries of bulk TCR were made by previously described methods (with listed TCR primers). A single record per CDR3 protein comes from TCRdb applying MiXCR to the PCR reads. The table lists more than 450,000 distinct CDR3 sequences, roughly 24% of them singletons. This specimen comes from a study of molecular identifiers for immune sequencing clone quantification. Sorted cell numbers of about 18,000 to 1,000,000, with 10%, 30% or 50% RNA, served as input for naive CD8 libraries. Germline lookup yields CDR1 DFQATT and CDR2 SNEGSKA (reference sequence). The length of the CDR3 is 15 residues. The V gene end was trimmed by 3 bases and the J gene end by 0 bases; junction bases not matched to a gene: 8.

Study-level results: Clonotypes surpassing 20 RNA copies contained over 99% of effector molecules, versus under 1% in naive cells. Reports indicate spiked Jurkat TCR RNA from one cell could be found among approximately 1 million naive cells.

The V and J genes are TRBV20-1 and TRBJ2-7; 7 bases match TRBD2. Sequencing was done on a sample of naive CD8+ T cells from blood, with Jurkat cell RNA spiked in. The subset here: FACS-sorted CD8+CD4-CCR7+CD45RA+ naive T cells. The TCR sequence derives from a human donor in good health. Some libraries in this study had Jurkat cell RNA spiked in. The CDR3, as DNA: TGCAGTGCTAGTTATGGGGGAGGGAACTCCTACGAGCAGTACCTC. It specifies CSASYGGGNSYEQYL.